The 13 T cell receptor beta chains reported below all come from one sample, sequenced in a study of blood T cell repertoires in COVID-19. Clones were sequenced by immunoSEQ multiplex PCR, and TCRdb holds only the in-frame ones, with some missing. The repertoire includes 120,000 to 150,000 clones, 80% to 85% of them detected once, and 5.5% to 7.5% sits in the top ten. Material for sequencing was PBMCs or T cells enriched from blood (not recorded which). The receptor source for this set is a woman in her fifties or sixties who had been exposed to COVID-19.

The V call is TRBV9, the J call TRBJ1-1, with D uncertain. Germline-derived CDR1 and CDR2 are SGDLS and YYNGEE. V shed 4 bases and J shed 0 bases, with 10 bases lying between them. The CDR3 totals 14 residues. CDR3 nucleotide sequence: TGTGCCAGCAGCCTCGGTCACCTGAACACTGAAGCTTTCTTT. It is translated as CASSLGHLNTEAFF.

This rearrangement joins TRBV12-5 to TRBJ2-3, with a tentative D call TRBD2 (6 bases). The CDR3 loop spans 12 amino acids. Germline CDR1 LGHNT, CDR2 FRNRAP. Trimming stripped 6 bases from V and 6 bases from J, with 10 bases between. The CDR3 DNA reads TGTGCTAGTGGGACTAGAAGGGATACGCAGTATTTT. Translated: CASGTRRDTQYF.

The V call is TRBV7-2, the J call TRBJ2-3; 9 bases match TRBD2. The CDR3 runs to 17 residues. The V segment lost 6 bases and the J segment 5 bases; nucleotides outside the gene matches: 15. CDR1 is SGHTA and CDR2 is FQGNSA in the germline V gene. CDR3 sequence: CASSRRGGGGARDTQYF. CDR3 nucleotide sequence: TGTGCCAGCAGTCGCCGAGGGGGCGGGGGGGCCAGAGATACGCAGTATTTT.

The chain uses TRBV4-3 and TRBJ2-1; perhaps TRBD2 as D (6 bases). V was shortened by 5 bases and J by 1 base, with 15 bases between the two germline ends. Germline assignment: CDR1 LGHNA and CDR2 YSLEER. This CDR3 contains 16 residues. The CDR3 bases are TGCGCCAGCAGCTCCCCCCGGGGGTGGTCCTACAATGAGCAGTTCTTC. Translation: CASSSPRGWSYNEQFF.

The chain combines TRBV9 with TRBJ1-1; 8 bases map to TRBD1. This CDR3 has 16 residues. Germline CDR1 is SGDLS and CDR2 is YYNGEE. The junction had 13 bases not matched to a gene; V was cut back by 2 bases and J by 7 bases. In DNA, the CDR3 is TGTGCCAGCAGCGTGGGAGCCGGGACAGGCGGACATGAAGCTTTCTTT. Protein product: CASSVGAGTGGHEAFF.

The chain links TRBV7-2 to TRBJ2-5, with a weak D call TRBD2 (5 bases). This CDR3 has 15 residues. Between the trimmed V and J ends, which lost 2 bases and 3 bases, there was a span of 13 bases. CDR1 SGHTA and CDR2 FQGNSA come from the germline V gene. CDR3 region: CASSLRAVGEETQYF. CDR3 DNA: TGTGCCAGCAGCTTAAGGGCGGTCGGGGAAGAGACCCAGTACTTC.

This clone was found a few times. The chain has TRBV6-1 and TRBJ1-1, with TRBD1 matching over 10 bases. The germline V gene encodes CDR1 MNHNS and CDR2 SASEGT. V was pared by 2 bases and J by 3 bases, with 12 bases of the junction left unmatched. The CDR3 length is 18 residues. As DNA, the CDR3 is TGTGCCAGCAGTGAAAGCCTAAAGGACAGGGGGTCATACACTGAAGCTTTCTTT. Its protein product is CASSESLKDRGSYTEAFF.

The rearrangement links TRBV7-8 to TRBJ2-7, with a tentative D call TRBD2 (7 bases). Germline V gene sequence: CDR1 SGHVS, CDR2 FQNEAQ. The CDR3 extends over 16 amino acids. The V and J ends lost 5 bases and 1 base respectively, with 18 bases between them. The DNA of the CDR3 is TGTGCCAGCAGCCCTCTGGGGGGGGCAGAGTCCTACGAGCAGTACTTC. It yields the protein CASSPLGGAESYEQYF.

This CDR3 is CASSLAGFPVSTDTQYF. CDR3 nucleotides: TGTGCCAGCAGCTTGGCAGGGTTCCCAGTTAGCACAGATACGCAGTATTTT. The chain has TRBV5-4 and TRBJ2-3, with D perhaps matching TRBD1 (5 bases). The CDR3 sequence is 17 residues long. V was trimmed by 0 bases and J by 0 bases, leaving 14 bases between them. The germline gives CDR1 SGHNT, CDR2 YYREEE (reference sequence).

The rearrangement links TRBV7-9 to TRBJ1-5; no definite D call. The CDR3 extends over 13 amino acids. V gave up 5 bases and J gave up 0 bases, with 5 bases separating them. In germline, CDR1 is SEHNR, CDR2 FQNEAQ (reference sequence). The CDR3 bases are TGTGCCAGCAGCGTCAATAGCAATCAGCCCCAGCATTTT. Translation gives CASSVNSNQPQHF.

The rearrangement joins TRBV5-1 to TRBJ2-5, with D possibly TRBD1 on 6 matching bases. This CDR3 region has 14 residues. Germline CDR1 is SGHRS and CDR2 is YFSETQ. Trimming removed 0 bases at V and 5 bases at J, with 11 bases between. The CDR3 sequence is CASSLEGVTETQYF. CDR3 coding DNA: TGCGCCAGCAGCTTGGAGGGGGTCACCGAGACCCAGTACTTC.

This clone appeared a single time. The chain is built from TRBV19 and TRBJ1-2; 8 positions match TRBD1. This CDR3 region has 15 residues. Per the germline V gene, CDR1 is LNHDA and CDR2 is SQIVND (reference sequence). Unmatched junction bases numbered 4, after V lost 0 bases and J lost 4 bases. The CDR3 region is CASSIDFQGAYGYTF. For the CDR3, the DNA is TGTGCCAGTAGTATAGACTTCCAGGGGGCCTATGGCTACACCTTC.

V usage is TRBV4-1 and J usage is TRBJ2-4, with D possibly being TRBD1 (6 bases). The CDR3 totals 13 residues. The V and J ends lost 1 base and 14 bases respectively, with 15 bases between them. Germline CDR1 and CDR2: MGHRA and YSYEKL. CDR3 sequence (DNA): TGCGCCAGCAGCCAAGCGTCGGGACATACTAAGTACTTC. This sequence encodes CASSQASGHTKYF.